Each of the 24 T cell receptor beta chains below was sequenced from the same sample in a study of T cells in Graves' hyperthyroidism and ophthalmopathy. From RNA transcripts, TCR beta CDR3 regions were amplified. Initially, a first-round RT-PCR of the TCR CDR3 employed the HTBI primer set. TCRdb re-derived calls from the multiplex PCR reads in MiXCR, one entry per CDR3 protein. The sample yields fewer than 900,000 distinct CDR3 sequences, around 19% seen once. Sequenced: blood. The receptors derive from a woman aged 45-65 years with Graves' hyperthyroidism that later progressed to Graves' ophthalmopathy.

This clonotype was found many times. The rearrangement links TRBV12-3 or TRBV12-4 to TRBJ2-5; tentative D call: TRBD2 (6 bases). The CDR3 has 15 residues. The ends were cut back, 5 bases at V and 5 bases at J, with 18 bases in the middle. The CDR3 spells CASSRTNLARETQYF. The CDR3 DNA reads TGTGCCAGCAGTCGGACTAACCTAGCGCGGGAGACCCAGTACTTC.

As regards this clonotype: At one boundary the junction diverges from the germline segment, which might be a read error. The CDR3 DNA sequence: TGTGCCAGCAATTTAGGGGTAGGGAGAAACACCATATATTTT. Translating gives CASNLGVGRNTIYF. The chain uses TRBV12-3 or TRBV12-4 and TRBJ1-3, with a possible D match to TRBD1 (5 bases). The CDR3 contains 14 residues.

This clonotype has a count of ten or more. This rearrangement joins TRBV3-1 to TRBJ2-3; 8 bases map to TRBD2. Germline CDR1 reads LGHDT; CDR2 reads YNNKEL (reference sequence). CDR3 length: 15 amino acids. The junction had 6 bases not matched to a gene; V was cut back by 1 base and J by 6 bases. The CDR3 sequence: CASSQARLATDTQYF. The CDR3 DNA follows: TGTGCCAGCAGCCAAGCGCGACTAGCGACGGATACGCAGTATTTT.

In its sample, this clonotype was seen many times. CDR3 in DNA: TGTGCTAGTGGTTTCCTACCCTCGGACGGGAAAAGTTCACCCCTCCACTTT. Its protein is CASGFLPSDGKSSPLHF. The V gene is TRBV12-5, the J gene TRBJ1-6; D not resolved. The CDR3 runs 17 residues. The germline gives CDR1 LGHNT, CDR2 FRNRAP. Trimming cost V 3 bases and J 9 bases, with 21 bases left between them.

Points on this clonotype: A much larger clone lies a single base off, so this may be a read error. The V call is TRBV2, the J call TRBJ1-5; no clear D gene. CDR3 length: 15 amino acids. Germline lookup yields CDR1 SNHLY and CDR2 FYNNEI. This chain's CDR3 is CASSTLGRTRQPRHF. The CDR3 DNA reads TGTGCCAGCAGCACCCTTGGCCGGACGAGGCAGCCCCGGCATTTT.

This clonotype was observed many times. The chain carries TRBV11-2 and TRBJ2-7; D is possibly TRBD1 (5 bases). The V gene's germline CDR1 is SGHAT and CDR2 FQNNGV. Trimming pared 0 bases from V and 5 bases from J, leaving 5 bases between. The CDR3 runs 12 residues. In DNA, the CDR3 is TGTGCCAGCAGCTTAGACAGGGACGAGCAGTACTTC. Protein: CASSLDRDEQYF.

The chain is built from TRBV2 and TRBJ2-2, with unresolved D. The CDR3 runs 14 residues. From germline, CDR1 is SNHLY and CDR2 FYNNEI. Trimming pared 7 bases from V and 1 base from J, leaving 10 bases between. The CDR3 DNA follows: TGTGCCAGCAATACGGCCAAGAACACCGGGGAGCTGTTTTTT. Translated: CASNTAKNTGELFF. The full variable domain, rest sourced from reference TRBV2 and TRBJ2-2, is EPEVTQTPSHQVTQMGQEVILRCVPISNHLYFYWYRQILGQKVEFLVSFYNNEISEKSEIFDDQFSVERPDGSNFTLKIRSTKLEDSAMYFCASNTAKNTGELFFGEGSRLTVL.

This clonotype was counted many times. The rearrangement links TRBV5-1 to TRBJ1-1, with D possibly being TRBD1 (5 bases). CDR1 SGHRS and CDR2 YFSETQ come from the germline V gene. The CDR3 length is 15 residues. The V and J ends lost 3 bases and 3 bases respectively, with 15 bases between them. This chain's CDR3 is CASSSTYQGHTEAFF. The CDR3 nucleotides are TGCGCCAGCAGCTCGACGTACCAGGGTCACACTGAAGCTTTCTTT.

This clonotype was seen repeatedly, ten times or more. J is TRBJ1-2 and V is TRBV2; D is perhaps TRBD1 (6 bases). The germline CDR1 and CDR2 sequences are SNHLY and FYNNEI. The V gene lost 1 base and the J gene lost 3 bases, with 9 bases spanning the gap. This CDR3 region has 14 residues. In DNA form, the CDR3 reads TGTGCCAGCAGTGAAGAACAGGGAGACTATGGCTACACCTTC. Its protein is CASSEEQGDYGYTF.

This clonotype was found a few times. This chain joins TRBV18 and TRBJ2-1; D not certain. The CDR3 has 16 residues. The germline V gene encodes CDR1 KGHSH and CDR2 LQKENI. The V and J ends lost 3 bases and 0 bases respectively, with 12 bases between them. As DNA, the CDR3 is TGTGCCAGCTCACCGGTGCTTTTCAGCTCCTACAATGAGCAGTTCTTC. This encodes CASSPVLFSSYNEQFF. The whole variable domain, remainder taken from reference TRBV18 and TRBJ2-1, is NAGVMQNPRHLVRRRGQEARLRCSPMKGHSHVYWYRQLPEEGLKFMVYLQKENIIDESGMPKERFSAEFPKEGPSILRIQQVVRGDSAAYFCASSPVLFSSYNEQFFGPGTRLTVL.

DNA for the CDR3: TGTGCCAGTAGTACACCGGACGGTGGAAGGGAAAAACTGTTTTTT. Translated, it gives CASSTPDGGREKLFF. V usage is TRBV19 and J usage is TRBJ1-4, with unresolved D. Germline V gene lookup returns CDR1 LNHDA and CDR2 SQIVND (reference sequence). CDR3 length: 15 residues. Trimming removed 4 bases at V and 8 bases at J, with 17 bases between.

In its sample, this clonotype was seen many times. The rearrangement links TRBV9 to TRBJ1-6; D gene unclear. Germline CDR1 and CDR2: SGDLS and YYNGEE. This CDR3 contains 12 residues. V was trimmed by 0 bases and J by 7 bases, leaving 2 bases between them. The CDR3 sequence: CASSVGNSPLHF. CDR3 nucleotide sequence: TGTGCCAGCAGCGTAGGAAATTCACCCCTCCACTTT.

Ten or more counts support this clonotype. The chain is built from TRBV11-1 and TRBJ2-3; 10 bases are a match to TRBD1. Trimming took 5 bases from V and 3 from J; bases not matched to a gene: 5. This CDR3 region has 15 residues. Germline values: CDR1 SGHAT, CDR2 FQDESV (reference sequence). The CDR3 loop is CASSRQGAGTDTQYF. The DNA for the CDR3 is TGTGCCAGCAGCCGACAGGGGGCAGGTACAGATACGCAGTATTTT.

The chain is built from TRBV4-2 and TRBJ1-1, with 10 bases that match TRBD1. Looked up from germline, CDR1 is LGHNA and CDR2 is YNFKEQ. This CDR3 contains 16 residues. The V and J ends lost 3 bases and 5 bases, in that order; junction bases with no gene match: 9. For the CDR3, the DNA is TGTGCCAGCAGCCATGAACCGACAGGGGGCGATACTGAAGCTTTCTTT. Its translation: CASSHEPTGGDTEAFF.

This clonotype was found many times. The chain carries TRBV27 and TRBJ2-1, with 9 bases fitting TRBD2. Germline V gives CDR1 MNHEY, CDR2 SMNVEV (reference sequence). The CDR3 runs to 14 residues. Germline trimming cut 6 bases from V and 9 bases from J; bases unmatched to any gene: 9. This CDR3 reads CASSFGGGGSEQFF. DNA for the CDR3: TGTGCCAGCAGCTTCGGCGGGGGGGGTAGTGAGCAGTTCTTC.

Turning to this clonotype: A clone one base away is much larger, so this may be a read error. J is TRBJ1-2 and V is TRBV6-5, with D tentatively TRBD1 (5 bases). Trimming took 2 bases from V and 7 from J, leaving 11 bases between them. There are 13 residues in the CDR3. Germline V gene sequence: CDR1 MNHEY, CDR2 SVGAGI. CDR3: CASSYEGLGGYTF. CDR3 bases: TGTGCCAGCAGTTACGAGGGGCTCGGTGGCTACACCTTC.

This clonotype was counted at least ten times. The chain combines TRBV27 with TRBJ1-1, with 8 nucleotides matching TRBD1. Losses at the gene ends were 1 base for V and 1 base for J; bases not matched to a gene: 5. The germline gives CDR1 MNHEY, CDR2 SMNVEV (reference sequence). CDR3 length equals 16 residues. CDR3 residues: CASSLFQGAANTEAFF. As DNA, the CDR3 is TGTGCCAGCAGTTTATTCCAGGGGGCTGCGAACACTGAAGCTTTCTTT.

The chain carries TRBV15 and TRBJ2-7; possibly TRBD2 for D (5 bases). The germline V gene encodes CDR1 LNHNV and CDR2 YYDKDF (reference sequence). Trimming pared 3 bases from V and 2 bases from J, leaving 8 bases between. The CDR3 loop spans 13 amino acids. For the CDR3, the DNA is TGTGCCACCAGCAGCGACGGGACCTACGAGCAGTACTTC. The encoded protein is CATSSDGTYEQYF.

The chain uses TRBV29-1 and TRBJ2-5; no clear D gene. V lost 6 bases to trimming and J lost 2 bases, with 19 bases between them. The CDR3 loop spans 15 amino acids. Germline V CDR1 and CDR2: SQVTM, ANQGSEA. The CDR3 nucleotides are TGCAGCGTGCCCCCCCCGGGCCATACTCAAGAGACCCAGTACTTC. Amino acid sequence: CSVPPPGHTQETQYF.

This clonotype has ten or more counts. The rearrangement uses TRBV4-1 and TRBJ1-1; TRBD1 might be the D (5 bases). With 4 bases removed from V and 3 bases from J, the gap between germline ends came to 12 bases. Germline CDR1 is MGHRA and CDR2 is YSYEKL. There are 14 residues in the CDR3. The CDR3 sequence is CASSPLGGDTEAFF. CDR3 nucleotides: TGCGCCAGCAGCCCCCTTGGGGGTGACACTGAAGCTTTCTTT.

There are many counts of this clonotype. This chain uses TRBV2 with TRBJ1-3, with a tentative D call TRBD1 (6 bases). Germline assignment: CDR1 SNHLY and CDR2 FYNNEI. V lost 1 base to trimming and J lost 2 bases, with 9 bases between them. CDR3 length equals 15 residues. The CDR3 DNA reads TGTGCCAGCAGTGAAGGGGGGCAGCCTGGAAACACCATATATTTT. This gives the protein CASSEGGQPGNTIYF.

This clonotype has a count of ten or more. The chain employs TRBV10-1 and TRBJ2-3; TRBD1 might be the D (6 bases). The V gene lost 0 bases and the J gene lost 4 bases, with 17 bases spanning the gap. The CDR3 is made up of 17 amino acids. Looked up from germline, CDR1 is WNHNN and CDR2 is SYGVQD (reference sequence). CDR3: CASSESIQGPEADTQYF. The DNA of the CDR3 is TGCGCCAGCAGTGAGTCGATACAGGGCCCGGAGGCAGATACGCAGTATTTT.

This CDR3 reads CASSPKIKRGGQETQYF. In DNA form, the CDR3 reads TGTGCCAGCAGCCCTAAAATTAAGCGGGGGGGACAAGAGACCCAGTACTTC. This chain uses TRBV13 with TRBJ2-5, with 10 bases matching TRBD2. J was trimmed by 2 bases and V by 5 bases; bases with no gene match: 11. This CDR3 has 17 amino acids. Germline lookup yields CDR1 PRHDT and CDR2 FYEKMQ (reference sequence).

This clonotype was counted many times. The chain joins TRBV3-1 to TRBJ2-3; 7 nucleotides align to TRBD2. Per the germline V gene, CDR1 is LGHDT and CDR2 is YNNKEL (reference sequence). V lost 1 base to trimming and J lost 2 bases; unmatched junction nucleotides: 0. The CDR3 sequence is 14 residues long. This CDR3 reads CASSQGLATDTQYF. The CDR3 nucleotides are TGTGCCAGCAGCCAAGGACTAGCCACAGATACGCAGTATTTT.